This TCR beta chain is from a study of cytomegalovirus exposure and HLA in healthy donors. The study ran its PCR with 60 Vbeta and 13 Jbeta primers. Method: immunoSEQ multiplex PCR; TCRdb's copy keeps in-frame clones and lacks some. The data contain about 140,000 clones, approximately 84% of them singletons. About this clone: Its target is unknown.

Study-wide findings and caveats: It was confirmed in vitro that three of the CMV-associated chains were specific for CMV antigens.

The sample comprised PBMCs. The receptor was isolated from a man under 40 in good health and CMV-seropositive.

DNA for the CDR3: TGTGCCAGCAGAAACCCGGACAGATCCCAATTGGGCAATGAGCAGTTCTTC. It is translated as CASRNPDRSQLGNEQFF. The rearrangement links TRBV2 to TRBJ2-1, with D maybe TRBD1 (6 bases). Germline-derived CDR1 and CDR2 are SNHLY and FYNNEI. The CDR3 extends over 17 amino acids. Trimming left V 6 bases short and J 6 bases short, with 24 bases between.